This T cell receptor (beta chain) was profiled in a study of OX40 agonist ivuxolimab in advanced cancers. Sequenced by immunoSEQ multiplex PCR; TCRdb stores in-frame clones only, minus some. In the table there are more than 35,000 clones, 86% of which are singletons. CDR3 length equals 13 residues. Trimming removed 4 bases at V and 2 bases at J, with 8 bases between. Germline V gene data show CDR1 as SGHDT and CDR2 as YYEEEE. The clonotype was recovered from an adult with an advanced solid tumor such as melanoma, head and neck, liver or kidney cancer. The genes are TRBV5-6 and TRBJ2-3; D gene ambiguous. Specimen: CD4+ or CD8+ T cells sorted from blood, collected in a trial of the OX40 agonist ivuxolimab. The CDR3: CASSRPPTDTQYF. The CDR3 nucleotides are TGTGCCAGCAGCCGCCCCCCCACAGATACGCAGTATTTT.